One sample yielded the 32 T cell receptor beta chains listed below, sequenced in a study of cytomegalovirus exposure and HLA in healthy donors. The PCR had 60 Vbeta and 13 Jbeta primers. Clones were sequenced by immunoSEQ multiplex PCR, and TCRdb holds only the in-frame ones, with some missing. This sample has around 100,000 clones; about 70% occur once, and the top ten carry around 4.9%. The sequenced material came from PBMCs. All receptors derive from a man aged 25 to 40 in good health and CMV-seropositive.

The chain recombines TRBV4-3 with TRBJ2-1, with 10 bases identical to TRBD1. Per germline, CDR1 LGHNA and CDR2 YSLEER. J gave up 7 bases and V 0 bases, and 6 bases lay outside the gene matches. This CDR3 contains 16 residues. The CDR3 DNA is TGCGCCAGCAGCCAAGAGCCCGGACAGGGGGATAATGAGCAGTTCTTC. Translation: CASSQEPGQGDNEQFF.

This chain connects TRBV19 to TRBJ2-7; 8 bases align to TRBD1. Trimming took 8 bases from V and 3 from J; bases not matched to a gene: 6. The germline gives CDR1 LNHDA, CDR2 SQIVND (reference sequence). The CDR3 sequence is 13 residues long. CDR3 sequence: CASHSGQDYEQYF. The CDR3 bases are TGTGCCAGTCACTCGGGACAGGACTACGAGCAGTACTTC.

This clone is a singleton in its sample. J is TRBJ2-3 and V is TRBV29-1; D gene unclear. The CDR3 totals 11 residues. The V gene lost 8 bases and the J gene lost 6 bases, with 12 bases spanning the gap. Germline V lookup: CDR1 SQVTM, CDR2 ANQGSEA. The CDR3: CSSSTRDTQYF. The DNA of the CDR3 is TGCAGCTCATCAACGCGGGATACGCAGTATTTT.

CDR3 sequence (DNA): TGTGCCAGCAGCTACGACAGGGGGGCCCAGCCCCAGCATTTT. Amino acid sequence: CASSYDRGAQPQHF. The rearrangement links TRBV7-2 to TRBJ1-5, with TRBD1 matching over 9 bases. Germline V gene sequence: CDR1 SGHTA, CDR2 FQGNSA. The CDR3 has 14 amino acids. The junction had 5 bases not matched to a gene; V was cut back by 4 bases and J by 7 bases.

V gene TRBV28 combines with J gene TRBJ1-2; D call uncertain. Per the germline V gene, CDR1 is MDHEN and CDR2 is SYDVKM. The CDR3 has 14 residues. V lost 6 bases and J 4 bases, leaving 15 bases between the germline ends. The DNA of the CDR3 is TGTGCCAGCAGCCTAGAGCGGGAGACCTATGGCTACACCTTC. Translated, it gives CASSLERETYGYTF.

This chain connects TRBV28 to TRBJ1-5; 7 bases match TRBD1. This CDR3 contains 15 residues. The germline V gene has CDR1 MDHEN and CDR2 SYDVKM. V lost 5 bases, J lost 6 bases, and 10 bases stayed unmatched. This chain's CDR3 is CASSVDRVTSQPQHF. The CDR3, as DNA: TGTGCCAGCAGTGTCGACAGGGTTACGTCTCAGCCCCAGCATTTT.

The chain joins TRBV4-2 to TRBJ2-5; 8 nucleotides align to TRBD2. The CDR3 extends over 16 amino acids. V gave up 0 bases and J gave up 0 bases; unmatched junction bases: 3. Germline-derived CDR1 and CDR2 are LGHNA and YNFKEQ. The CDR3 here is CASSQEGGGYQETQYF. Here the CDR3 DNA reads TGTGCCAGCAGCCAAGAGGGCGGGGGGTACCAAGAGACCCAGTACTTC.

A few counts support this clone. A much larger clone differs from this one at a single base, so this may be a read error. The chain has TRBV5-6 and TRBJ2-2; D remains ambiguous. Germline-derived CDR1 and CDR2 are SGHDT and YYEEEE. CDR3 size: 14 residues. Trimming shortened V by 0 bases and J by 3 bases, and 6 bases separated the two germline ends. The CDR3 DNA is TGTGCCAGCAGCTTGGCCCTCGACACCGGGGAGCTGTTTTTT. Encoded protein: CASSLALDTGELFF.

CDR3 bases: TGTGCCAGCATCCCTCCCACCCCAGGGAGGGGAGGAGAGACCCAGTACTTC. Its protein product is CASIPPTPGRGGETQYF. J is TRBJ2-5 and V is TRBV28; TRBD2 aligns across 7 bases. CDR3 length: 17 amino acids. CDR1 MDHEN and CDR2 SYDVKM come from the germline V gene. V lost 7 bases to trimming and J lost 4 bases; unmatched junction nucleotides: 18.

The rearrangement joins TRBV6-4 to TRBJ2-5; D might be TRBD2 (7 bases). CDR3 length: 15 amino acids. Trimming removed 3 bases from V and 5 bases from J, with 16 bases in between. Germline loops: CDR1 MRHNA, CDR2 SNTAGT. The CDR3 here is CASSEGGGARETQYF. The CDR3 DNA follows: TGTGCCAGCAGTGAAGGTGGGGGGGCCCGGGAGACCCAGTACTTC.

The gene calls are TRBV4-3 and TRBJ2-7, with TRBD2 identical over 10 bases. Trimming cost V 5 bases and J 2 bases; bases outside gene matches: 15. The CDR3 contains 18 residues. Germline V CDR1 and CDR2: LGHNA, YSLEER. The CDR3 region has the DNA TGCGCCAGCAGCGGAGCAAGGTTAGCGGGGGGCCGCGCCTACGAGCAGTACTTC. Amino acid sequence: CASSGARLAGGRAYEQYF.

This chain connects TRBV5-6 to TRBJ2-3, with 8 bases identical to TRBD1. Looked up from germline, CDR1 is SGHDT and CDR2 is YYEEEE. CDR3 length equals 15 residues. J was trimmed by 1 base and V by 2 bases; bases with no gene match: 3. CDR3 in amino acids: CASSLWDRRTDTQYF. The DNA of the CDR3 is TGTGCCAGCAGCTTATGGGACAGGCGCACAGATACGCAGTATTTT.

V usage is TRBV9 and J usage is TRBJ1-6, with D maybe TRBD1 (5 bases). V was shortened by 4 bases and J by 13 bases, with 15 bases between the two germline ends. CDR3 length: 13 amino acids. Germline V lookup: CDR1 SGDLS, CDR2 YYNGEE. The CDR3 DNA reads as TGTGCCAGCAGCCCCCGGTGGGAGGGGCCCCTCCACTTT. This codes for CASSPRWEGPLHF.

This clone was counted only a few times. V is TRBV5-1 and J is TRBJ2-3, with 8 bases that match TRBD1. The junction had 4 bases not matched to a gene; V was cut back by 0 bases and J by 4 bases. The CDR3 is made up of 15 amino acids. CDR1 SGHRS and CDR2 YFSETQ come from the germline V gene. The CDR3 bases are TGCGCCAGCAGCTTGGCACAGGGGGACGCAGATACGCAGTATTTT. Amino acids: CASSLAQGDADTQYF. The full variable domain, in which reference TRBV5-1 and TRBJ2-3 provide the parts outside the CDR3, is KAGVTQTPRYLIKTRGQQVTLSCSPISGHRSVSWYQQTPGQGLQFLFEYFSETQRNKGNFPGRFSGRQFSNSRSEMNVSTLELGDSALYLCASSLAQGDADTQYFGPGTRLTVL.

The rearrangement uses TRBV19 and TRBJ1-1; D perhaps matches TRBD1 (5 bases). The CDR3 loop spans 14 amino acids. V gave up 5 bases and J gave up 5 bases, with 15 bases separating them. Germline V gene sequence: CDR1 LNHDA, CDR2 SQIVND (reference sequence). CDR3: CASSPRGTGTEAFF. The CDR3, as DNA: TGTGCCAGTAGTCCCCGAGGCACAGGAACTGAAGCTTTCTTT. Complete variable domain (other parts from reference TRBV19 and TRBJ1-1): DGGITQSPKYLFRKEGQNVTLSCEQNLNHDAMYWYRQDPGQGLRLIYYSQIVNDFQKGDIAEGYSVSREKKESFPLTVTSAQKNPTAFYLCASSPRGTGTEAFFGQGTRLTVV.

The chain employs TRBV25-1 and TRBJ2-1; TRBD1 might be the D (5 bases). The CDR3 runs to 13 residues. Germline V gene data show CDR1 as MGHDK and CDR2 as SYGVNS. Deletions cut 8 bases from V and 8 bases from J, with 16 bases between. As DNA, the CDR3 is TGTGCCAGCGGAGTTGGGGCTGCGGATGAGCAGTTCTTC. Protein sequence: CASGVGAADEQFF.

The gene calls are TRBV6-6 and TRBJ1-2, with TRBD1 as a possible D gene (6 bases). Trimming left V 0 bases short and J 4 bases short, with 9 bases between. The CDR3 loop spans 14 amino acids. Germline CDR1 MNHNY, CDR2 SVGAGI (reference sequence). The CDR3 spells CASSYSGRGYGYTF. CDR3 sequence (DNA): TGTGCCAGCAGTTACTCGGGCAGGGGCTATGGCTACACCTTC.

This clone was observed a handful of times. The chain carries TRBV7-9 and TRBJ1-6; 8 positions match TRBD1. Trimming removed 1 base from V and 10 bases from J; junction bases left unmatched: 6. CDR1 is SEHNR, CDR2 FQNEAQ, per germline (reference sequence). This CDR3 contains 15 residues. The CDR3 spells CASSLETGEKSPLHF. CDR3 DNA sequence: TGTGCCAGCAGCTTAGAGACAGGGGAAAAGTCACCCCTCCACTTT.

The chain has TRBV5-1 and TRBJ1-1; 7 nucleotides line up with TRBD1. Germline loops: CDR1 SGHRS, CDR2 YFSETQ. With 4 bases clipped from V and 5 bases from J, the junction kept 2 bases outside the gene matches. This CDR3 contains 12 residues. The CDR3: CASSLGQTEAFF. CDR3 DNA: TGCGCCAGCAGCCTGGGACAGACTGAAGCTTTCTTT.

This clone was recorded a few times. The rearrangement uses TRBV6-5 and TRBJ1-4; D is perhaps TRBD1 (6 bases). CDR3 length: 16 residues. Trimming pared 2 bases from V and 8 bases from J, leaving 18 bases between. The V gene's germline CDR1 is MNHEY and CDR2 SVGAGI. CDR3 region: CASSYTSGESIEKLFF. The CDR3 nucleotides read TGTGCCAGCAGTTACACCTCAGGGGAGAGTATAGAAAAACTGTTTTTT.

This chain connects TRBV5-1 to TRBJ1-6; 8 positions match TRBD1. The CDR3 is 16 amino acids. Germline CDR1 and CDR2: SGHRS and YFSETQ. V gave up 0 bases and J gave up 8 bases; unmatched junction bases: 7. This CDR3 reads CASSLAGDRNYSPLHF. The CDR3 DNA sequence: TGCGCCAGCAGCTTGGCTGGGGACAGGAACTATTCACCCCTCCACTTT.

This clone occurred a few times. The V and J genes are TRBV5-4 and TRBJ1-1; 11 positions agree with TRBD1. Germline CDR1 reads SGHNT; CDR2 reads YYREEE (reference sequence). The CDR3 is 15 residues long. Germline trimming cut 5 bases from V and 3 bases from J; bases unmatched to any gene: 6. The CDR3 DNA reads as TGTGCCAGCAGTGGACAGGGGGCCGGTGACACTGAAGCTTTCTTT. This translates into CASSGQGAGDTEAFF.

The chain has TRBV4-1 and TRBJ1-2; D possibly corresponds to TRBD1 (6 bases). With 4 bases removed from V and 3 bases from J, the gap between germline ends came to 21 bases. The length of the CDR3 is 17 residues. The V gene's germline CDR1 is MGHRA and CDR2 YSYEKL. The CDR3 DNA sequence: TGCGCCAGCAGCCGCGGCATTATCAGGGGATTTGACTATGGCTACACCTTC. It encodes CASSRGIIRGFDYGYTF.

The chain has TRBV25-1 and TRBJ2-5, with TRBD2 matching 8 bases. The CDR3 length is 16 residues. The V gene's germline CDR1 is MGHDK and CDR2 SYGVNS. Unmatched junction bases numbered 6, after V lost 3 bases and J lost 0 bases. CDR3 in amino acids: CASSEVQRGYQETQYF. For the CDR3, the DNA is TGTGCCAGCAGTGAGGTCCAGCGGGGGTACCAAGAGACCCAGTACTTC.

The gene calls are TRBV6-4 and TRBJ2-5, with a weak D call TRBD2 (5 bases). In germline, CDR1 is MRHNA, CDR2 SNTAGT. V lost 8 bases and J 4 bases, leaving 11 bases between the germline ends. The CDR3 covers 12 residues. The CDR3 sequence: CASLGGGETQYF. CDR3 coding DNA: TGTGCCAGCCTCGGAGGAGGAGAGACCCAGTACTTC.

The chain combines TRBV15 with TRBJ1-4; 8 bases agree with TRBD1. Germline V lookup: CDR1 LNHNV, CDR2 YYDKDF (reference sequence). V lost 2 bases, J lost 10 bases, and 6 bases stayed unmatched. CDR3 length: 14 residues. CDR3 loop: CATSRPNRGGKLFF. Written as DNA, the CDR3 is TGTGCCACCAGCAGACCGAACAGGGGGGGAAAACTGTTTTTT.

The chain combines TRBV7-6 with TRBJ2-6; 7 positions agree with TRBD1. CDR3 length: 13 amino acids. Per the germline V gene, CDR1 is SGHVS and CDR2 is FNYEAQ. Trimming at V came to 4 bases and at J to 13 bases, leaving 7 bases not matched to a gene. In DNA, the CDR3 is TGTGCCAGCAGCTGGAACCGGGACAGAGTCCTGACTTTC. Amino acid sequence: CASSWNRDRVLTF.

This clone was picked up one time. The chain is built from TRBV6-5 and TRBJ2-5; no reliable D call. CDR1 MNHEY and CDR2 SVGAGI come from the germline V gene. Trimming left V 4 bases short and J 0 bases short, with 15 bases between. There are 16 residues in the CDR3. The CDR3 sequence is CASSSPGTANQETQYF. The CDR3 DNA sequence: TGTGCCAGCAGTTCGCCCGGTACCGCCAACCAAGAGACCCAGTACTTC.

Concerning this clone itself: Other DNA sequences within the sample encode an identical CDR3. The chain combines TRBV4-2 with TRBJ2-5; weak D call: TRBD2 (7 bases). The length of the CDR3 is 15 residues. The germline CDR1 and CDR2 sequences are LGHNA and YNFKEQ. The V end lost 0 bases, the J end lost 5 bases, and 13 bases lay between the germline ends. The CDR3 loop is CASSQDRGGQETQYF. CDR3 coding DNA: TGTGCCAGCAGCCAAGATAGGGGGGGCCAGGAGACCCAGTACTTC.

The chain links TRBV6-1 to TRBJ1-6; no clear D gene. V lost 2 bases and J 1 base, leaving 21 bases between the germline ends. The CDR3 is made up of 20 amino acids. The germline gives CDR1 MNHNS, CDR2 SASEGT. The CDR3 coding sequence is TGTGCCAGCAGTGAAACCAAGTTGGCACACCATGTTTCCTATAATTCACCCCTCCACTTT. Protein sequence: CASSETKLAHHVSYNSPLHF.

The chain recombines TRBV2 with TRBJ1-1; 8 nucleotides line up with TRBD1. Trimming took 4 bases from V and 5 from J; bases not matched to a gene: 6. There are 14 residues in the CDR3. Germline V gene data show CDR1 as SNHLY and CDR2 as FYNNEI. Here the CDR3 reads CASSVGQGGTEAFF. In nucleotides, the CDR3 is TGTGCCAGCAGTGTAGGACAGGGCGGGACTGAAGCTTTCTTT.

The chain couples TRBV29-1 to TRBJ2-5; no definite D call. This CDR3 has 13 amino acids. CDR1 SQVTM and CDR2 ANQGSEA come from the germline V gene. V was clipped by 7 bases and J by 2 bases, with 14 bases between them. Here the CDR3 DNA reads TGCAGCGAGAAGCTGGCAGGACAAGAGACCCAGTACTTC. This codes for CSEKLAGQETQYF.